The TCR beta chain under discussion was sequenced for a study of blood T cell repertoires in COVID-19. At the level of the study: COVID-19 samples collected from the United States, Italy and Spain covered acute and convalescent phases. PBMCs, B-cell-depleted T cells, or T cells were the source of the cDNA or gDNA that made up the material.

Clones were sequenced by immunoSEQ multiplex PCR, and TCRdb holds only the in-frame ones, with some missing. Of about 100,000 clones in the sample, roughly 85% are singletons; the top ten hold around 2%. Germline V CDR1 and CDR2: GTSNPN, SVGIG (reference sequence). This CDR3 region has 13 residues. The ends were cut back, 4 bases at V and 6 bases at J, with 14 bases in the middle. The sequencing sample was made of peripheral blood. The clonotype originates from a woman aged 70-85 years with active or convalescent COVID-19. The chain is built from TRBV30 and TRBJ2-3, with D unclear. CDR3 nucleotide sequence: TGTGCCTGGACATCATCTGGGCCGGATACGCAGTATTTT. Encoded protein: CAWTSSGPDTQYF.